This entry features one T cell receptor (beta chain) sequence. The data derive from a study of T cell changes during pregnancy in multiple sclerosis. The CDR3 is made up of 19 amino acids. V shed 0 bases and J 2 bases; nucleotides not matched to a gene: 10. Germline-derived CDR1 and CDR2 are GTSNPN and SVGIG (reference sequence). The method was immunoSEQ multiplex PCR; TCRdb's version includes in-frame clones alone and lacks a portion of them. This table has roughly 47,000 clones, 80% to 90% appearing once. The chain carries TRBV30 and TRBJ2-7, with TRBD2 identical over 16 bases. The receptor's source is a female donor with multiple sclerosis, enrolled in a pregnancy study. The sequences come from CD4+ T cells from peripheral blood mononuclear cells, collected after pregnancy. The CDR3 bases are TGTGCCTGGAGTGTCAGAACCGGGACTAGCGGGAGGGCCCCCTACGAGCAGTACTTC. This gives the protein CAWSVRTGTSGRAPYEQYF.